This TCR beta chain came from a study of cytomegalovirus exposure and HLA in healthy donors. General study results and limits: Roughly even sequencing depth across donors was the assumption behind the presence/absence analyses.

PCR amplification relied on 60 Vbeta primers (plus 13 Jbeta primers). Measured with immunoSEQ multiplex PCR; TCRdb has only the in-frame clones, and not every one. The sample records about 150,000 clones, 75% to 85% being singletons. Turning to this clone: No antigen is known for it.

Looked up from germline, CDR1 is KGHSH and CDR2 is LQKENI. Trimming removed 1 base at V and 0 bases at J, with 22 bases between. The CDR3 runs 20 residues. The receptor's source is a man in his thirties or forties in good health and CMV-seropositive. The sample consisted of PBMCs. The chain links TRBV18 to TRBJ2-1; possibly TRBD1 for D (7 bases). In DNA form, the CDR3 reads TGTGCCAGCTCACCACGGGACAGTTCGGGACTTCCGAGCTCCTACAATGAGCAGTTCTTC. Its translation is CASSPRDSSGLPSSYNEQFF.